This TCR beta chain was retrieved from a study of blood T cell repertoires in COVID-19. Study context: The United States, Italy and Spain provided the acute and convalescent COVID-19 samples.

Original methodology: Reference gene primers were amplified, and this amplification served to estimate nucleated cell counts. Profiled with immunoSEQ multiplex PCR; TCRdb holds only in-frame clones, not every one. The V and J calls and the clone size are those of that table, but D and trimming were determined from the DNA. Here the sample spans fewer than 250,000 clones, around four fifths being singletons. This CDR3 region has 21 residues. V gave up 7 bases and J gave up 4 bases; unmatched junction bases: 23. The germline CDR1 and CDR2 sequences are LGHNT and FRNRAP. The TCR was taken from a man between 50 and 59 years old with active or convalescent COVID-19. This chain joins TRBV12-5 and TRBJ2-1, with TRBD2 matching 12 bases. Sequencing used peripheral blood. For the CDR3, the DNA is TGTGCTAGTGCCACTCTCACCACCACTAGCGGGAGGCCTGCGTCGTACAATGAGCAGTTCTTC. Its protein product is CASATLTTTSGRPASYNEQFF.